These 27 T cell receptor beta chains originate from one sample sequenced in a study of blood T cell repertoires in COVID-19. TCRdb's table, derived via immunoSEQ multiplex PCR, lists solely in-frame clones and lacks some. This sample yields about 200,000 clones, of which around 80% are seen a single time; 13% belongs to the top ten. Sequences were obtained from peripheral blood. These receptors all come from a human donor in a cohort sampled during active COVID-19.

The V call is TRBV19, the J call TRBJ1-5, with 7 bases lining up with TRBD1. This CDR3 region has 13 residues. The germline gives CDR1 LNHDA, CDR2 SQIVND (reference sequence). The V and J ends lost 6 bases and 1 base, in that order; junction bases with no gene match: 0. This CDR3 is CASRDRSNQPQHF. The DNA for the CDR3 is TGTGCCAGTAGGGACAGGAGCAATCAGCCCCAGCATTTT.

The CDR3 loop reads CASSRPTSGGYNEQFF. As DNA, the CDR3 is TGCGCCAGCAGCAGACCCACTAGCGGGGGTTACAATGAGCAGTTCTTC. This chain links TRBV5-1 with TRBJ2-1; 11 nucleotides align to TRBD2. This CDR3 contains 16 residues. The junction had 7 bases not matched to a gene; V was cut back by 4 bases and J by 4 bases. Germline V gene sequence: CDR1 SGHRS, CDR2 YFSETQ.

V is TRBV28 and J is TRBJ2-2; 7 nucleotides match TRBD1. CDR3 length: 18 amino acids. V lost 6 bases to trimming and J lost 1 base; unmatched junction nucleotides: 14. Germline V gene sequence: CDR1 MDHEN, CDR2 SYDVKM. The CDR3 reads CASSSSVLDRMNTGELFF. Written as DNA, the CDR3 is TGTGCCAGCAGCTCCTCCGTCCTGGACAGGATGAACACCGGGGAGCTGTTTTTT.

V gene TRBV7-2 combines with J gene TRBJ1-1; the D gene is possibly TRBD1 (6 bases). Germline V gives CDR1 SGHTA, CDR2 FQGNSA. V lost 2 bases to trimming and J lost 6 bases, with 10 bases between them. There are 13 residues in the CDR3. CDR3 DNA sequence: TGTGCCAGCAGCTTAACAGGGTTCGCTGAAGCTTTCTTT. It yields the protein CASSLTGFAEAFF.

The chain uses TRBV2 and TRBJ2-5; D possibly corresponds to TRBD2 (6 bases). This CDR3 is 16 amino acids long. Germline V CDR1 and CDR2: SNHLY, FYNNEI. V was shortened by 6 bases and J by 1 base, with 18 bases between the two germline ends. The chain's CDR3 is CASSPGTEGSQETQYF. Written as DNA, the CDR3 is TGTGCCAGCAGCCCAGGGACGGAGGGGTCCCAAGAGACCCAGTACTTC.

CDR3 sequence: CASSGLAGNNEQFF. In nucleotides, the CDR3 is TGTGCCAGCAGTGGACTAGCGGGAAACAATGAGCAGTTCTTC. The rearrangement joins TRBV6-4 to TRBJ2-1; 11 nucleotides line up with TRBD2. In germline, CDR1 is MRHNA, CDR2 SNTAGT. The CDR3 sequence is 14 residues long. J gave up 5 bases and V 4 bases, and 1 base lay outside the gene matches.

The DNA for the CDR3 is TGTGCCAGCATCCCGGGAGGGGGAGAGACCCAGTACTTC. Amino acids: CASIPGGGETQYF. V is TRBV28 and J is TRBJ2-5, with 8 bases identical to TRBD2. Germline loops: CDR1 MDHEN, CDR2 SYDVKM. Trimming cost V 7 bases and J 4 bases; bases outside gene matches: 5. The CDR3 loop spans 13 amino acids.

The chain has TRBV5-1 and TRBJ2-7; 10 bases fit TRBD1. J gave up 2 bases and V 2 bases, and 4 bases lay outside the gene matches. Germline loops: CDR1 SGHRS, CDR2 YFSETQ. The CDR3 has 15 amino acids. CDR3 protein: CASSFLGQGAYEQYF. CDR3 bases: TGCGCCAGCAGCTTTCTCGGACAGGGGGCCTACGAGCAGTACTTC.

The genes are TRBV19 and TRBJ1-5; 8 bases line up with TRBD1. The CDR3 length is 16 residues. V lost 7 bases to trimming and J lost 1 base; unmatched junction nucleotides: 9. The germline gives CDR1 LNHDA, CDR2 SQIVND (reference sequence). The chain's CDR3 is CASNRIDRGSNQPQHF. CDR3 in DNA: TGTGCCAGTAACCGAATAGACAGGGGCAGCAATCAGCCCCAGCATTTT.

CDR3 bases: TGTGCCAGCAGTTCGACAGGGGCAGGGTATGGCTACACCTTC. This encodes CASSSTGAGYGYTF. The genes are TRBV28 and TRBJ1-2, with 8 bases identical to TRBD1. The length of the CDR3 is 14 residues. J was trimmed by 5 bases and V by 4 bases; bases with no gene match: 6. Germline V gene lookup returns CDR1 MDHEN and CDR2 SYDVKM.

The chain carries TRBV28 and TRBJ1-1; D is unresolved. CDR1 is MDHEN, CDR2 SYDVKM, per germline. V lost 4 bases to trimming and J lost 7 bases, with 10 bases between them. The CDR3 totals 12 residues. This chain's CDR3 is CASSSYSSEAFF. For the CDR3, the DNA is TGTGCCAGCAGTTCCTATAGCAGTGAAGCTTTCTTT. The full variable domain, completed using reference TRBV28 and TRBJ1-1, is DVKVTQSSRYLVKRTGEKVFLECVQDMDHENMFWYRQDPGLGLRLIYFSYDVKMKEKGDIPEGYSVSREKKERFSLILESASTNQTSMYLCASSSYSSEAFFGQGTRLTVV.

CDR3 in DNA: TGTGCCAGCAACGGGGGTCTATATCAGCCCCAGCATTTT. It codes for CASNGGLYQPQHF. The gene calls are TRBV2 and TRBJ1-5; TRBD1 is a possible D gene (5 bases). Germline CDR1 reads SNHLY; CDR2 reads FYNNEI. Trimming pared 7 bases from V and 5 bases from J, leaving 12 bases between. This CDR3 is 13 amino acids long. The full variable domain, rest sourced from reference TRBV2 and TRBJ1-5, is EPEVTQTPSHQVTQMGQEVILRCVPISNHLYFYWYRQILGQKVEFLVSFYNNEISEKSEIFDDQFSVERPDGSNFTLKIRSTKLEDSAMYFCASNGGLYQPQHFGDGTRLSIL.

V usage is TRBV21-1 and J usage is TRBJ2-5; the listed D gene, TRBD1, was not tested against the DNA. TRBV21-1 is noted as a pseudogene. CDR3 size: 19 residues. The CDR3 region has the DNA TGTGCCAGCAGCAAAACCTTGACAGGGGTAACTCAGAAGGATGAGACCCAGTACTTC. It encodes CASSKTLTGVTQKDETQYF.

The chain links TRBV5-6 to TRBJ2-1; 14 positions match TRBD2. The CDR3 runs 15 residues. Germline V lookup: CDR1 SGHDT, CDR2 YYEEEE. V shed 3 bases, J shed 6 bases, and the junction held 2 bases outside the gene matches. The CDR3 DNA reads as TGTGCCAGCAGCTGGGGACTAGCGGGGGTCAATGAGCAGTTCTTC. Its translation is CASSWGLAGVNEQFF.

This rearrangement joins TRBV5-5 to TRBJ2-7, with TRBD1 matching 9 bases. V lost 4 bases to trimming and J lost 5 bases; unmatched junction nucleotides: 10. The CDR3 is 15 amino acids. Germline lookup yields CDR1 SGHKS and CDR2 YYEKEE (reference sequence). CDR3 bases: TGTGCCAGCAGCAGAAAGGGACAGGGTTCGCACGAGCAGTACTTC. This encodes CASSRKGQGSHEQYF.

This clone showed up just once. The J gene is TRBJ2-1, the V gene TRBV6-1; TRBD1 matches 10 bases. Per germline, CDR1 MNHNS and CDR2 SASEGT. This CDR3 comprises 14 residues. The V segment lost 1 base and the J segment 8 bases; nucleotides outside the gene matches: 2. CDR3 bases: TGTGCCAGCAGTGAAGGGACAGGGGGTTATGAGCAGTTCTTC. Its protein is CASSEGTGGYEQFF.

V usage is TRBV7-9 and J usage is TRBJ2-7; no clear D. The V and J ends lost 1 base and 1 base respectively, with 5 bases between them. The CDR3 has 13 amino acids. Germline CDR1 SEHNR, CDR2 FQNEAQ (reference sequence). DNA for the CDR3: TGTGCCAGCAGCTTAGGACTTTCCTACGAGCAGTACTTC. Translating gives CASSLGLSYEQYF.

V usage is TRBV11-2 and J usage is TRBJ2-3; D is perhaps TRBD2 (5 bases). The germline V gene has CDR1 SGHAT and CDR2 FQNNGV. V was clipped by 4 bases and J by 4 bases, with 18 bases between them. CDR3 size: 16 residues. This CDR3 reads CASSSGAVRTADTQYF. The CDR3, as DNA: TGTGCCAGCAGCTCCGGAGCGGTGAGGACGGCAGATACGCAGTATTTT.

With regard to this clone: In the same sample, other DNA sequences code for this CDR3. The V gene is TRBV7-2, the J gene TRBJ2-7, with 13 bases lining up with TRBD2. Losses at the gene ends were 5 bases for V and 3 bases for J; bases not matched to a gene: 4. This CDR3 is built from 15 residues. CDR1 and CDR2 from the germline V gene are SGHTA and FQGNSA. CDR3 nucleotides: TGTGCCAGCAGCCCCCGGACTAGCGGGAGCTACGAGCAGTACTTC. As protein: CASSPRTSGSYEQYF.

V is TRBV6-5 and J is TRBJ1-2; the match to TRBD1 covers 8 bases. Looked up from germline, CDR1 is MNHEY and CDR2 is SVGAGI. This CDR3 is built from 15 residues. The V and J ends lost 6 bases and 0 bases, in that order; junction bases with no gene match: 6. Written as DNA, the CDR3 is TGTGCCAGCAGCGGCAGGGGGCGAGCTAACTATGGCTACACCTTC. This gives the protein CASSGRGRANYGYTF.

The chain uses TRBV16 and TRBJ2-7; TRBD2 aligns across 12 bases. Per the germline V gene, CDR1 is KGHSY and CDR2 is FQNENV. This CDR3 spans 17 amino acids. The V gene end was trimmed by 4 bases and the J gene end by 3 bases; junction bases not matched to a gene: 10. The CDR3, as DNA: TGTGCCAGCAGCCGACTAGCGGGAGCCTACCCGGACTACGAGCAGTACTTC. It codes for CASSRLAGAYPDYEQYF.

The genes are TRBV6-5 and TRBJ1-6; D is perhaps TRBD1 (5 bases). Germline values: CDR1 MNHEY, CDR2 SVGAGI. The V and J ends lost 4 bases and 7 bases respectively, with 17 bases between them. CDR3 length equals 16 residues. For the CDR3, the DNA is TGTGCCAGCAGTTTGCTCGACAGAGGTCTAAATTCACCCCTCCACTTT. Residues: CASSLLDRGLNSPLHF.

V gene TRBV7-9 combines with J gene TRBJ2-1; TRBD2 matches at 7 bases. J lost 7 bases, V lost 8 bases, and 8 bases had no gene match. CDR3 length: 13 residues. Germline lookup yields CDR1 SEHNR and CDR2 FQNEAQ (reference sequence). CDR3 loop: CASFSGWGNEQFF. In nucleotides, the CDR3 is TGTGCCAGCTTTAGCGGGTGGGGAAATGAGCAGTTCTTC.

The CDR3 loop reads CASSFSTGLAQYF. CDR3 bases: TGTGCCAGCAGTTTCTCGACAGGGCTCGCGCAGTATTTT. V is TRBV27 and J is TRBJ2-3, with 7 bases that match TRBD1. CDR1 is MNHEY and CDR2 is SMNVEV in the germline V gene (reference sequence). This CDR3 comprises 13 residues. V lost 3 bases to trimming and J lost 10 bases; unmatched junction nucleotides: 7.

This chain connects TRBV19 to TRBJ2-5; D gene uncertain. Trimming removed 4 bases at V and 4 bases at J, with 10 bases between. The CDR3 covers 13 residues. Germline CDR1 LNHDA, CDR2 SQIVND (reference sequence). The CDR3 reads CASSTLVAETQYF. The CDR3 DNA sequence: TGTGCCAGTAGTACCCTCGTGGCAGAGACCCAGTACTTC.

The chain couples TRBV28 to TRBJ1-1, with D unresolved. V gave up 8 bases and J gave up 4 bases, with 17 bases separating them. Per germline, CDR1 MDHEN and CDR2 SYDVKM. The CDR3 has 14 residues. The CDR3 coding sequence is TGTGCCAGCCGAGTTTTGAGGGCAGGCACTGAAGCTTTCTTT. The encoded protein is CASRVLRAGTEAFF.

The CDR3 loop is CASLSLPNQNTEAFF. CDR3 coding DNA: TGCGCCAGCCTATCACTTCCCAATCAGAACACTGAAGCTTTCTTT. The rearrangement links TRBV5-1 to TRBJ1-1; no definite D call. V lost 7 bases, J lost 1 base, and 17 bases lay in between. This CDR3 is 15 amino acids long. The germline V gene encodes CDR1 SGHRS and CDR2 YFSETQ. The full variable domain, with the rest looked up from reference TRBV5-1 and TRBJ1-1, is KAGVTQTPRYLIKTRGQQVTLSCSPISGHRSVSWYQQTPGQGLQFLFEYFSETQRNKGNFPGRFSGRQFSNSRSEMNVSTLELGDSALYLCASLSLPNQNTEAFFGQGTRLTVV.